This T cell receptor beta chain derives from a study of cytomegalovirus exposure and HLA in healthy donors. At the level of the study: There were 85 million or so unique TCRs (from HLA-typed donors) in an early data release. General study results and limits: A few V segments could not be told apart, such as TRBV6-2 and TRBV6-3, and were left out. A later analysis showed that HLA-associated TCR beta chains had undergone more clonal expansion than equally common others. In an earlier analysis, most TCR beta V segments were productive about 90% or about 30% of the time.

Of note for this clone: The antigen is unknown.

Trimming cost V 0 bases and J 2 bases, with 13 bases left between them. CDR1 is MNHNS, CDR2 SASEGT, per germline. The CDR3 extends over 16 amino acids. Use of 60 Vbeta and 13 Jbeta primers characterized the PCR. Sequencing was performed with immunoSEQ multiplex PCR; in TCRdb, only in-frame clones are kept and a portion is missing. The table includes about 140,000 clones, around 10% detected once. The sequenced material came from PBMCs. The rearrangement uses TRBV6-1 and TRBJ1-2; maybe TRBD1 (6 bases). This receptor was taken from a woman aged 40 to 50 in good health and CMV-seropositive. The CDR3 coding sequence is TGTGCCAGCAGTGAAGCCGGGGGGCGGGTCAACTATGGCTACACCTTC. Its protein product is CASSEAGGRVNYGYTF.